The sequence of this T cell receptor (beta chain) was determined in a study of human T cells and chemical hapten exposure. Germline CDR1 SNHLY, CDR2 FYNNEI. V shed 3 bases, J shed 4 bases, and the junction held 9 bases outside the gene matches. The length of the CDR3 is 16 residues. The time point: pre-sensitization, week 0. Treatment in this sample: therapeutic diphenylcyclopropenone sensitization with weekly scalp DPC. In TCRdb, the RACE reads were re-called with MiXCR into one record per CDR3 protein. The sample lists a few hundred thousand distinct CDR3 sequences, around 5.5% occurring once. Overall study findings and caveats: High-frequency TCRs, those above 1 in 1000, stayed the same after DPC sensitization. Significantly more large CDR3 similarity clusters were formed by expanded TCRs than by controls.

In regard to this clonotype: The antigen is undetermined.

This material consisted of whole blood, taken in connection with sensitization to the hapten diphenylcyclopropenone (DPC). The source of this sequence is a woman between 18 and 29 years old with alopecia areata. Some clones in this sample may be carry-over from other donors' samples. This chain links TRBV2 with TRBJ2-1, with 7 bases identical to TRBD2. The CDR3 bases are TGTGCCAGCAGTGAGCAAGGGGCGGGGGAGTACAATGAGCAGTTCTTC. This translates into CASSEQGAGEYNEQFF. The full variable domain, with the rest looked up from reference TRBV2 and TRBJ2-1, is EPEVTQTPSHQVTQMGQEVILRCVPISNHLYFYWYRQILGQKVEFLVSFYNNEISEKSEIFDDQFSVERPDGSNFTLKIRSTKLEDSAMYFCASSEQGAGEYNEQFFGPGTRLTVL.